This T cell receptor (beta chain) was profiled in a study of shared clonotypes between healthy human individuals. Sequencing was performed with immunoSEQ multiplex PCR; in TCRdb, only in-frame clones are kept and a portion is missing. The sample lists under 850,000 clones, 80% to 95% occurring once. Terminally differentiated effector memory CD45RA+ cells were left out of the naive CD8 fraction, which was CD45RO-negative and positively selected for CCR7. Sequenced material: naive CD8+ T cells sorted from blood. This sequence was found in a man aged 30 to 45 in good health.

For the CDR3, the DNA is TGTGCCAGCAGCTTCGACGGACTAGCGGGAGAGGGCGAGCAGTACTTC. Translating gives CASSFDGLAGEGEQYF. The chain employs TRBV5-5 and TRBJ2-7; 13 bases fit TRBD2. Germline CDR1 is SGHKS and CDR2 is YYEKEE (reference sequence). The J segment lost 6 bases and the V segment lost 2 bases, leaving 8 bases of the junction unmatched. The CDR3 runs to 16 residues.